These T cell receptor beta chains were read from a single sample in a study of blood T cell repertoires in COVID-19. The method was immunoSEQ multiplex PCR; TCRdb's version includes in-frame clones alone and lacks a portion of them. Of 100,000 to 150,000 clones listed, about 93% are singletons. Sequencing was performed on peripheral blood. These TCRs come from a man aged 45-65 years with COVID-19, enrolled during active disease. CDR3s include the opening cysteine and the closing phenylalanine or tryptophan. D genes are given only for firm matches. Part of the rows lack a size; the others show once, few, many or a class for expanded clones.

clone size | J gene | D gene | V gene | CDR3 protein | CDR3 DNA
- | TRBJ1-1 | - | TRBV9 | CASSVLDAGASEAFF | TGTGCCAGCAGCGTCTTAGACGCGGGGGCTTCTGAAGCTTTCTTT
- | TRBJ2-1 | - | TRBV2 | CARRQGDNSYNEQFF | TGTGCCAGAAGGCAGGGCGACAACTCCTACAATGAGCAGTTCTTC
- | TRBJ1-1 | - | TRBV6-5 | CASSYSTGGDTEAFF | TGTGCCAGCAGTTACTCGACGGGGGGGGACACTGAAGCTTTCTTT
- | TRBJ2-7 | - | TRBV6-6 | CASSYEGLTYEQYF | TGTGCCAGCAGTTACGAGGGACTGACCTACGAGCAGTACTTC
- | TRBJ1-6 | - | TRBV7-2 | CASSPSPGDSPLHF | TGTGCCAGCAGCCCTAGTCCAGGGGATTCACCCCTCCACTTT
few | TRBJ1-5 | - | TRBV2 | CASSDTPRGGGQPQHF | TGTGCCAGCAGTGATACGCCCCGGGGAGGGGGTCAGCCCCAGCATTTT
- | TRBJ2-5 | TRBD2 | TRBV3-1/TRBV3-2 | CASSRGGIGETQYF | TGTGCCAGCAGCCGGGGGGGGATTGGAGAGACCCAGTACTTC
- | TRBJ1-5 | - | TRBV27 | CASSPSLGSQPQHF | TGTGCCAGCAGTCCCTCTCTAGGAAGTCAGCCCCAGCATTTT
few | TRBJ1-2 | - | TRBV25-1 | CASSVTGHGYTF | TGTGCCAGCAGTGTTACAGGTCATGGCTACACCTTC
- | TRBJ2-1 | - | TRBV28 | CASSPVVGVNEQFF | TGTGCCAGCAGCCCCGTGGTAGGGGTCAATGAGCAGTTCTTC
- | TRBJ2-6 | - | TRBV6-2/TRBV6-3 | CASSYPGLGRTGANVLTF | TGTGCCAGCAGTTACCCGGGTCTGGGTCGAACTGGGGCCAACGTCCTGACTTTC
- | TRBJ2-7 | TRBD2 | TRBV9 | CASSVAPGGSYEQYF | TGTGCCAGCAGCGTAGCCCCGGGAGGGAGTTACGAGCAGTACTTC
- | TRBJ2-6 | TRBD2 | TRBV30 | CAWSVARTRTGANVLTF | TGTGCCTGGAGTGTCGCTCGGACTAGGACGGGGGCCAACGTCCTGACTTTC
- | TRBJ1-1 | - | TRBV5-1 | CASSKTVNTEAFF | TGCGCCAGCAGCAAGACAGTTAACACTGAAGCTTTCTTT
- | TRBJ2-1 | TRBD2 | TRBV7-9 | CASSRSAGGLHEQFF | TGTGCCAGCAGCCGCTCCGCGGGAGGGTTACATGAGCAGTTCTTC
- | TRBJ2-2 | TRBD1 | TRBV10-3 | CAISESRQGGTGELFF | TGTGCCATCAGTGAGTCTCGACAGGGGGGAACCGGGGAGCTGTTTTTT
- | TRBJ1-1 | TRBD1 | TRBV6-5 | CASSPDRESAFF | TGTGCCAGCAGTCCGGACAGGGAGTCTGCTTTCTTT
- | TRBJ2-2 | TRBD1 | TRBV10-3 | CAISESETGTGDGTGELFF | TGTGCCATCAGTGAGTCCGAAACCGGGACAGGGGATGGCACCGGGGAGCTGTTTTTT